One and the same sample provided the 31 T cell receptor beta chains below, sequenced in a study of OX40 agonist ivuxolimab in advanced cancers. The assay was immunoSEQ multiplex PCR, and TCRdb's table has in-frame clones only and misses some. The table lists 95,000 to 150,000 clones, approximately 92% of them singletons. Material: CD4+ or CD8+ T cells sorted from blood, obtained in a trial of the OX40 agonist ivuxolimab. The receptors shown here come from an adult with an advanced solid tumor such as melanoma, head and neck, liver or kidney cancer.

V usage is TRBV19 and J usage is TRBJ2-7, with D possibly TRBD1 on 5 matching bases. The V gene's germline CDR1 is LNHDA and CDR2 SQIVND (reference sequence). The CDR3 loop spans 15 amino acids. V lost 0 bases and J 4 bases, leaving 13 bases between the germline ends. DNA for the CDR3: TGTGCCAGTAGTATAGATCTAGGCGGACAATACGAGCAGTACTTC. It encodes CASSIDLGGQYEQYF.

This clone appeared once. V is TRBV7-9 and J is TRBJ1-3; the D is unclear. Trimming cost V 4 bases and J 4 bases, with 17 bases left between them. The CDR3 totals 16 residues. The germline V gene has CDR1 SEHNR and CDR2 FQNEAQ (reference sequence). The DNA of the CDR3 is TGTGCCAGCAGCTCACGAGAGAGGACGGACGGAAACACCATATATTTT. Translation gives CASSSRERTDGNTIYF.

This clone was observed once. The chain recombines TRBV5-4 with TRBJ1-1, with TRBD1 matching over 7 bases. Trimming at V came to 0 bases and at J to 4 bases, leaving 3 bases not matched to a gene. The CDR3 sequence is 14 residues long. Per germline, CDR1 SGHNT and CDR2 YYREEE (reference sequence). DNA of the CDR3: TGTGCCAGCAGCTTGGAGGGGGCAAGCACTGAAGCTTTCTTT. Translating gives CASSLEGASTEAFF.

V is TRBV6-1 and J is TRBJ2-2; no firm D call. Germline CDR1 is MNHNS and CDR2 is SASEGT. CDR3 length: 18 amino acids. Trimming removed 3 bases at V and 0 bases at J, with 17 bases between. Here the CDR3 DNA reads TGTGCCAGCAGTGAGAAGGCCCTGCCTCACGCGAACACCGGGGAGCTGTTTTTT. Translating gives CASSEKALPHANTGELFF.

Notes on this clone: Compared with germline, one end of the junction differs, possibly owing to a read error. V gene TRBV6-5 combines with J gene TRBJ1-2; D is unclear. Germline assignment: CDR1 MNHEY and CDR2 SVGAGI. The CDR3 covers 15 residues. CDR3 sequence (DNA): TGTGCCAGCAGTCCAACGACCGGACGTTACTACGGCTACACCTTC. Translating gives CASSPTTGRYYGYTF.

This chain links TRBV6-5 with TRBJ2-7; 9 bases match TRBD1. CDR1 and CDR2 (germline): MNHEY, SVGAGI. Unmatched junction bases numbered 3, after V lost 7 bases and J lost 5 bases. The CDR3 sequence is 12 residues long. CDR3 nucleotide sequence: TGTGCCAGCACCACAGGGGGCGACGAGCAGTACTTC. Translating gives CASTTGGDEQYF.

This chain uses TRBV20-1 with TRBJ2-7; tentatively, D is TRBD2 (6 bases). CDR3 size: 11 residues. The germline V gene encodes CDR1 DFQATT and CDR2 SNEGSKA (reference sequence). The V end was cut by 8 bases, the J end by 4 bases, with 12 bases between. CDR3: CSYGSRYEQYF. The CDR3 nucleotides read TGCAGTTACGGGAGTAGGTACGAGCAGTACTTC.

The J gene is TRBJ1-5, the V gene TRBV4-2, with D unresolved. The ends were cut back, 4 bases at V and 4 bases at J, with 8 bases in the middle. This CDR3 is 13 amino acids long. In germline, CDR1 is LGHNA, CDR2 YNFKEQ. CDR3 loop: CASSPTPNQPQHF. In DNA form, the CDR3 reads TGTGCCAGCAGCCCGACACCGAATCAGCCCCAGCATTTT.

This chain links TRBV19 with TRBJ2-5, with 13 bases matching TRBD2. CDR3 length: 16 residues. The V gene end was trimmed by 5 bases and the J gene end by 1 base; junction bases not matched to a gene: 4. CDR1 LNHDA and CDR2 SQIVND come from the germline V gene (reference sequence). The CDR3 DNA follows: TGTGCCAGTAGTTCCCGGACTAGCGGGGGCCAAGAGACCCAGTACTTC. This gives the protein CASSSRTSGGQETQYF.

This chain connects TRBV5-4 to TRBJ2-5; 11 bases align to TRBD2. This CDR3 spans 17 amino acids. J was trimmed by 4 bases and V by 4 bases; bases with no gene match: 12. Germline V CDR1 and CDR2: SGHNT, YYREEE (reference sequence). The CDR3 sequence: CASSPHPTSGMGETQYF. In nucleotides, the CDR3 is TGTGCCAGCAGCCCCCACCCGACTAGCGGGATGGGAGAGACCCAGTACTTC.

The rearrangement uses TRBV6-6 and TRBJ2-7, with 9 bases matching TRBD1. V gave up 4 bases and J gave up 3 bases; unmatched junction bases: 10. Germline values: CDR1 MNHNY, CDR2 SVGAGI (reference sequence). CDR3 length equals 16 residues. CDR3 loop: CASSSPDRGKSYEQYF. The CDR3 DNA follows: TGTGCCAGCAGTTCCCCAGACAGGGGGAAGAGCTACGAGCAGTACTTC.

This chain joins TRBV28 and TRBJ1-2; the match to TRBD1 covers 8 bases. The CDR3 sequence is 16 residues long. Germline CDR1 MDHEN, CDR2 SYDVKM. J was trimmed by 5 bases and V by 4 bases; bases with no gene match: 12. The CDR3 here is CASSSDVGRGHYGYTF. CDR3 DNA: TGTGCCAGCAGTTCTGATGTGGGCAGGGGGCATTATGGCTACACCTTC.

V is TRBV19 and J is TRBJ2-1; 10 nucleotides agree with TRBD1. Trimming cost V 3 bases and J 6 bases; bases outside gene matches: 8. Germline CDR1 reads LNHDA; CDR2 reads SQIVND (reference sequence). There are 16 residues in the CDR3. CDR3 coding DNA: TGTGCCAGTAGTATCCGGGGGACAGGGGCGGGCAATGAGCAGTTCTTC. Amino acid sequence: CASSIRGTGAGNEQFF.

The chain uses TRBV15 and TRBJ2-1; D is possibly TRBD1 (5 bases). Germline lookup yields CDR1 LNHNV and CDR2 YYDKDF (reference sequence). This CDR3 is built from 16 residues. With 4 bases removed from V and 0 bases from J, the gap between germline ends came to 13 bases. Written as DNA, the CDR3 is TGTGCCACCAGCAATTACAGGTCCGCCTCCTACAATGAGCAGTTCTTC. As protein: CATSNYRSASYNEQFF.

The chain uses TRBV28 and TRBJ1-5, with D perhaps matching TRBD1 (6 bases). Germline V gene sequence: CDR1 MDHEN, CDR2 SYDVKM. The V gene lost 2 bases and the J gene lost 1 base, with 12 bases spanning the gap. This CDR3 has 16 amino acids. The CDR3 region is CASSLPTGMSNQPQHF. CDR3 coding DNA: TGTGCCAGCAGTTTACCAACAGGGATGAGCAATCAGCCCCAGCATTTT.

J is TRBJ1-1 and V is TRBV28; 7 bases map to TRBD1. Per germline, CDR1 MDHEN and CDR2 SYDVKM. V gave up 1 base and J gave up 0 bases; unmatched junction bases: 11. This CDR3 is built from 18 residues. CDR3 DNA sequence: TGTGCCAGCAGTTTATCCCACAGGGGATGGGGAATGAACACTGAAGCTTTCTTT. Translating it yields CASSLSHRGWGMNTEAFF.

This rearrangement joins TRBV7-9 to TRBJ2-2, with 13 bases that match TRBD2. The CDR3 loop spans 17 amino acids. Per the germline V gene, CDR1 is SEHNR and CDR2 is FQNEAQ (reference sequence). The ends lost 5 bases at V and 5 bases at J; junction bases unmatched: 8. For the CDR3, the DNA is TGTGCCAGCAGCACCGGACTAGCGGGAGCCGGAACCGGGGAGCTGTTTTTT. Residues: CASSTGLAGAGTGELFF.

The chain joins TRBV9 to TRBJ2-3; D perhaps matches TRBD2 (6 bases). This CDR3 has 14 amino acids. Germline lookup yields CDR1 SGDLS and CDR2 YYNGEE. Trimming left V 0 bases short and J 4 bases short, with 9 bases between. CDR3 sequence reads: CASSVGGVPDTQYF. The DNA of the CDR3 is TGTGCCAGCAGCGTAGGGGGGGTCCCAGATACGCAGTATTTT.

This clone was seen just once. V usage is TRBV6-5 and J usage is TRBJ1-1, with a possible D match to TRBD1 (5 bases). Germline loops: CDR1 MNHEY, CDR2 SVGAGI. The CDR3 is made up of 13 amino acids. Trimming left V 3 bases short and J 5 bases short, with 10 bases between. The CDR3 sequence is CASSYTGGTEAFF. The CDR3 coding sequence is TGTGCCAGCAGTTATACAGGAGGTACTGAAGCTTTCTTT.

V usage is TRBV2 and J usage is TRBJ2-7; the match to TRBD2 covers 10 bases. CDR3 size: 16 residues. Germline CDR1 is SNHLY and CDR2 is FYNNEI. V lost 7 bases, J lost 4 bases, and 13 bases stayed unmatched. Written as DNA, the CDR3 is TGTGCCAGCAACGACGCTAGCGGGAGAAATAAGTACGAGCAGTACTTC. This translates into CASNDASGRNKYEQYF.

The chain couples TRBV5-1 to TRBJ1-1; 7 nucleotides agree with TRBD1. V lost 0 bases and J lost 7; bases outside the gene matches: 3. The germline V gene encodes CDR1 SGHRS and CDR2 YFSETQ. This CDR3 spans 13 amino acids. The CDR3 protein is CASSLGTGLEAFF. For the CDR3, the DNA is TGCGCCAGCAGCTTGGGGACAGGTCTTGAAGCTTTCTTT.

V and J are TRBV28 and TRBJ1-5; no reliable D call. Trimming took 5 bases from V and 7 from J, leaving 9 bases between them. The CDR3 contains 12 residues. Germline values: CDR1 MDHEN, CDR2 SYDVKM. In DNA form, the CDR3 reads TGTGCCAGCAGTCCCCCCGTGCAGCCCCAGCATTTT. It specifies CASSPPVQPQHF.

V and J are TRBV2 and TRBJ2-7, with 9 bases matching TRBD1. This CDR3 comprises 14 residues. Trimming at V came to 4 bases and at J to 4 bases, leaving 5 bases not matched to a gene. CDR1 and CDR2 from the germline V gene are SNHLY and FYNNEI. The CDR3 sequence: CASSGGTGRYEQYF. CDR3 in DNA: TGTGCCAGCAGTGGGGGGACAGGGAGGTACGAGCAGTACTTC.

The J gene is TRBJ1-4, the V gene TRBV5-1; 7 nucleotides line up with TRBD1. CDR3 length: 15 amino acids. From germline, CDR1 is SGHRS and CDR2 YFSETQ. The trim removed 4 bases at V and 3 bases at J, leaving 6 bases unmatched. The DNA of the CDR3 is TGCGCCAGCAGCCTACAGGGGCGGGCTAATGAAAAACTGTTTTTT. Encoded protein: CASSLQGRANEKLFF.

The chain uses TRBV28 and TRBJ1-1, with D tentatively TRBD1 (6 bases). The germline CDR1 and CDR2 sequences are MDHEN and SYDVKM. This CDR3 contains 13 residues. Deletions cut 7 bases from V and 7 bases from J, with 16 bases between. The CDR3 DNA sequence: TGTGCCAGCACCGTCGGGACACCTAGTGAAGCTTTCTTT. Amino acid sequence: CASTVGTPSEAFF.

This chain joins TRBV2 and TRBJ2-7; 8 bases align to TRBD1. The CDR3 loop spans 12 amino acids. Germline V gene sequence: CDR1 SNHLY, CDR2 FYNNEI. After removal of 7 bases from V and 4 bases from J, the junction contained 3 bases not matched to a gene. CDR3 nucleotides: TGTGCCAGCAACAGGGGGGAATACGAGCAGTACTTC. The encoded protein is CASNRGEYEQYF.

The J gene is TRBJ2-5, the V gene TRBV19, with 13 bases fitting TRBD2. V lost 9 bases, J lost 1 base, and 5 bases stayed unmatched. CDR3 length equals 15 residues. Germline V gene lookup returns CDR1 LNHDA and CDR2 SQIVND (reference sequence). This chain's CDR3 is CARDGTSGAQETQYF. CDR3 DNA sequence: TGTGCCAGAGACGGGACTAGCGGGGCCCAAGAGACCCAGTACTTC.

This chain connects TRBV10-2 to TRBJ1-1; no clear D. V lost 8 bases and J lost 1, with 11 bases in between. The CDR3 loop spans 13 amino acids. CDR1 WSHSY and CDR2 SAAADI come from the germline V gene. The CDR3 region has the DNA TGCGCCAGCCTAGGGCCTACGAACACTGAAGCTTTCTTT. Amino acid sequence: CASLGPTNTEAFF.

The J gene is TRBJ2-6, the V gene TRBV7-8; 9 nucleotides agree with TRBD2. CDR1 is SGHVS, CDR2 FQNEAQ, per germline. The trim removed 5 bases at V and 4 bases at J, leaving 3 bases unmatched. This CDR3 contains 15 residues. The CDR3 reads CASSPGTSGANVLTF. DNA of the CDR3: TGTGCCAGCAGCCCGGGGACTAGCGGGGCCAACGTCCTGACTTTC.

The chain links TRBV11-2 to TRBJ1-5; D is uncertain. Germline CDR1 reads SGHAT; CDR2 reads FQNNGV. This CDR3 is built from 13 residues. V was shortened by 1 base and J by 5 bases, with 6 bases between the two germline ends. The CDR3 nucleotides read TGTGCCAGCAGCTTAGCGATGGATCAGCCCCAGCATTTT. Translation: CASSLAMDQPQHF.

The V call is TRBV28, the J call TRBJ1-2, with D possibly being TRBD1 (6 bases). This CDR3 is 13 amino acids long. The germline V and J ends were trimmed by 6 bases and 3 bases, with 11 bases remaining between them. CDR1 and CDR2 from the germline V gene are MDHEN and SYDVKM. Here the CDR3 DNA reads TGTGCCAGCAGGCTGACAGGATACTATGGCTACACCTTC. This sequence encodes CASRLTGYYGYTF.